This TCR beta chain was profiled in a study of glioma-infiltrating T cells after dendritic cell vaccination. Study overall: Dendritic cells derived from monocytes and pulsed with autologous tumor lysate formed the vaccine.

The PCR used 60 V beta and 13 J beta primers. Clones were read by immunoSEQ multiplex PCR, and TCRdb kept only the in-frame ones, dropping some. Here the sample spans under 130,000 clones, roughly 90% being singletons. Time point in this sample: after dendritic cell vaccination, including at tumor progression/relapse. The CDR3 has 15 amino acids. Trimming removed 3 bases from V and 1 base from J; junction bases left unmatched: 2. Germline CDR1 is MDHEN and CDR2 is SYDVKM. This sequence was found in a human donor with glioblastoma. The rearrangement joins TRBV28 to TRBJ1-5; 8 bases match TRBD1. The sequenced sample was blood, obtained after dendritic cell vaccination. CDR3 region: CASSFGQGSNQPQHF. The CDR3 DNA follows: TGTGCCAGCAGTTTCGGACAGGGAAGCAATCAGCCCCAGCATTTT.